This TCR beta chain originates from a study of patients and donors after allogeneic stem cell transplantation. From the RT-PCR reads, TCRdb called clonotypes with MiXCR, one entry per CDR3 protein. Of some 230,000 distinct CDR3 sequences listed, over 12% are singletons. In germline, CDR1 is SGDLS, CDR2 YYNGEE. The V end was cut by 4 bases, the J end by 4 bases, with 17 bases between. This CDR3 region has 15 residues. The chain links TRBV9 to TRBJ1-2; possible D gene TRBD1, 5 bases. The sequence came from a human donor who was either an allogeneic HSCT recipient or a stem cell or donor lymphocyte infusion donor (not recorded which). It is not recorded whose cells these are; they may come from a transplant donor. Sequencing input: blood, either unsorted or a sorted T cell fraction (not recorded which). The DNA of the CDR3 is TGTGCCAGCAGCTCCCTGGGCTCCGGGGGCTATGGCTACACCTTC. Its translation is CASSSLGSGGYGYTF.